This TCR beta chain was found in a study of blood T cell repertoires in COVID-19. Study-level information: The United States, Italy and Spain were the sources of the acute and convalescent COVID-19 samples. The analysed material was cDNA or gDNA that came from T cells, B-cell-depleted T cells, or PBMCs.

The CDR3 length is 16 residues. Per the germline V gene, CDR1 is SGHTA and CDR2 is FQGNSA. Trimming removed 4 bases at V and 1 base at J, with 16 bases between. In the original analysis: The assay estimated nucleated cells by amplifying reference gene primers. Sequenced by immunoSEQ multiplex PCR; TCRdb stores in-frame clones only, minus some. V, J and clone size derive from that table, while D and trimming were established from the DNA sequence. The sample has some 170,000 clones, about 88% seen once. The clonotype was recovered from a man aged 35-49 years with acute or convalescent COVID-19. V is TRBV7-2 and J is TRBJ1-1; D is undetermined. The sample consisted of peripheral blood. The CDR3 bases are TGTGCCAGCAGCTATTCGCCCCGAGCAACGAACACTGAAGCTTTCTTT. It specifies CASSYSPRATNTEAFF.